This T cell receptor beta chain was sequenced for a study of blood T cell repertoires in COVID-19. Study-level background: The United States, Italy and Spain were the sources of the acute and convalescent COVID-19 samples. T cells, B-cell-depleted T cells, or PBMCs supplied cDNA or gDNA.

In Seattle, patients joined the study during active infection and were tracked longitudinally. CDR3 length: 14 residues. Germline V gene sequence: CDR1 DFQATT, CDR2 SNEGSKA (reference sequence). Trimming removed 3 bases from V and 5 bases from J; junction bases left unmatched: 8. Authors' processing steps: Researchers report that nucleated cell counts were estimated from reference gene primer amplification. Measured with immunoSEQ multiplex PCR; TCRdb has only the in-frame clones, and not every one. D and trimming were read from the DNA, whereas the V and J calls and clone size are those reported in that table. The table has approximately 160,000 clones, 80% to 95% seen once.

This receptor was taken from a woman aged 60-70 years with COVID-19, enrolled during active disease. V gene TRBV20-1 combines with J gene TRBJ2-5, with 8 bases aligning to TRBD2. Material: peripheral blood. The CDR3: CSASLTSGIETQYF. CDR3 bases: TGCAGTGCTAGTTTAACTAGCGGTATCGAGACCCAGTACTTC.